Listed below are T cell receptor beta chains from one sample, sequenced in a study of identical twins. In TCRdb, the 5' RACE reads were re-called with MiXCR into one record per CDR3 protein. Among some 660,000 distinct CDR3 sequences listed, more than 6.5% were seen once. This same sample was also taken into another study, of yellow fever vaccine responses in identical twins.

Sequenced material: PBMCs. Receptors were obtained from a woman aged 18 to 35 in good health. Both conserved end residues are part of each CDR3. D genes are given only for firm matches. Only part of the rows carry a size: once, few, many, or a class if the clone is expanded.

size	D	V	J	DNA	CDR3
few	TRBD2	TRBV6-1	TRBJ2-7	TGTGCCAGCAGCACAGGACTAGCGGGACATTACGAGCAGTACTTC	CASSTGLAGHYEQYF
few	-	TRBV29-1	TRBJ2-3	TGCAGCGTGGCACCTAGAGCGGATACGCAGTATTTT	CSVAPRADTQYF
-	TRBD1	TRBV20-1	TRBJ2-6	TGCAGTGCTATTCGAACAGGGGGGAGCTCTGGGGCCAACGTCCTGACTTTC	CSAIRTGGSSGANVLTF
-	-	TRBV20-1	TRBJ1-6	TGCAGTGCTATTGGGGGGGTATTCGATAATTCACCCCTCCACTTT	CSAIGGVFDNSPLHF
-	-	TRBV7-2	TRBJ2-1	TGTGCCAGCAGCTTAGGCCGGCGGCGCAGCTCCTACAATGAGCAGTTCTTC	CASSLGRRRSSYNEQFF
few	-	TRBV11-1	TRBJ1-6	TGTGCCAGCAGCTTAGCTCAGGAACTGGACGGCCATAATTCACCCCTCCACTTT	CASSLAQELDGHNSPLHF
many	-	TRBV20-1	TRBJ1-1	TGCAGTGCTAGAGATGGCAGGAACACTGAAGCTTTCTTT	CSARDGRNTEAFF
many	TRBD1	TRBV10-3	TRBJ2-1	TGTGCCATCAGTGAGGACGACAGGGGGCGAGTAAATGAGCAGTTCTTC	CAISEDDRGRVNEQFF
many	TRBD1	TRBV4-2	TRBJ2-7	TGTGCCAGCAGCCAAGCCGGGACAGGGTCGTACGAGCAGTACTTC	CASSQAGTGSYEQYF
-	TRBD2	TRBV20-1	TRBJ2-1	TGCAGTGCTAAGCTCCAAGCGGGGGGACGAAATGAGCAGTTCTTC	CSAKLQAGGRNEQFF
few	TRBD1	TRBV29-1	TRBJ2-1	TGCAGCCTTTCGTCCGGGACAGGGGGATACAATGAGCAGTTCTTC	CSLSSGTGGYNEQFF
-	-	TRBV4-1	TRBJ2-7	TGCGCCAGCAGCCAAGGGGGTCACGAGCAGTACTTC	CASSQGGHEQYF
many	-	TRBV12-3/TRBV12-4	TRBJ2-3	TGTGCCATCCAGATGGAGGCAGATACGCAGTATTTT	CAIQMEADTQYF
-	TRBD1	TRBV2	TRBJ2-2	TGTGCCAGCAGTGGACAGGGGGCGGGGTCCGGGGAGCTGTTTTTT	CASSGQGAGSGELFF
many	TRBD2	TRBV3-1	TRBJ2-7	TGTGCCAGCAGCCAAGGCACTAGCGGGAGTGCCTACGAGCAGTACTTC	CASSQGTSGSAYEQYF
few	-	TRBV28	TRBJ1-5	TGTGCCAGCAGTTTAACGCGTCAGCCCCAGCATTTT	CASSLTRQPQHF
-	-	TRBV6-6	TRBJ2-5	TGTGCCAGCAGGATCACGGGTAAAGAGACCCAGTACTTC	CASRITGKETQYF
-	-	TRBV4-1	TRBJ2-1	TGCGCCAGCACGCAGGAAGCTCTTTTGGATGAGCAGTTCTTC	CASTQEALLDEQFF
many	TRBD2	TRBV11-2	TRBJ2-2	TGTGCCAGCAGCTTATTTCTAGCGGGAGGTCAAAACACCGGGGAGCTGTTTTTT	CASSLFLAGGQNTGELFF
many	TRBD2	TRBV12-3/TRBV12-4	TRBJ2-3	TGTGCCAGCAGTCCCAGCGGGGCCTCTAGCACAGATACGCAGTATTTT	CASSPSGASSTDTQYF
-	-	TRBV25-1	TRBJ2-5	TGTGCCAGCAGTGCCCCGGCCTTCGGGCAGGAGACCCAGTACTTC	CASSAPAFGQETQYF
-	-	TRBV7-2	TRBJ2-1	TGTGCCAGCAGCTTAGTTTCCCGTCCAGAGGCTGAGCAGTTCTTC	CASSLVSRPEAEQFF
many	TRBD2	TRBV6-2/TRBV6-3	TRBJ2-1	TGTGCCAGCAGTAGACTAGCGGGAGATGAGCAGTTCTTC	CASSRLAGDEQFF
-	-	TRBV10-3	TRBJ1-2	TGTGCCACAAAGCCACTGAATCTTGACTATGGCTACACCTTC	CATKPLNLDYGYTF
-	TRBD1	TRBV5-1	TRBJ2-3	TGCGCCAGCAGCGGGGGACAGGCGACAGATACGCAGTATTTT	CASSGGQATDTQYF
few	-	TRBV6-5	TRBJ2-2	TGTGCCAGCAGTTATTCCGACACCAACACCGGGGAGCTGTTTTTT	CASSYSDTNTGELFF
few	-	TRBV9	TRBJ2-1	TGTGCCAGCAGCGATGGCTCTACTTCCTACAATGAGCAGTTCTTC	CASSDGSTSYNEQFF
many	TRBD2	TRBV12-3/TRBV12-4	TRBJ2-1	TGTGCCAGCACTATAGGGACTAGCGAGTACAATGAGCAGTTCTTC	CASTIGTSEYNEQFF
-	TRBD2	TRBV6-1	TRBJ2-7	TGTGCCAGCAGTGCCGGGACTAGCGGGAGCGAGCAGTACTTC	CASSAGTSGSEQYF
-	TRBD2	TRBV6-2/TRBV6-3	TRBJ2-7	TGTGCCAGCAGTTACCCCCCGGGAGCGGGGGTGGACTACGAGCAGTACTTC	CASSYPPGAGVDYEQYF
few	-	TRBV20-1	TRBJ2-3	TGCAGTGCTAGAGAAGCGGCGGGCACAGATACGCAGTATTTT	CSAREAAGTDTQYF
many	-	TRBV7-9	TRBJ2-3	TGTGCCAGCAGCTCGATTTACACAGATACGCAGTATTTT	CASSSIYTDTQYF
many	TRBD1	TRBV15	TRBJ2-2	TGTGCCACCAGCAAGGGACAGGGTATCTTCACCGGGGAGCTGTTTTTT	CATSKGQGIFTGELFF
many	-	TRBV29-1	TRBJ2-1	TGCAGCGTTGTTCGGGGATTTGGGGTCAATGAGCAGTTCTTC	CSVVRGFGVNEQFF
few	-	TRBV3-1	TRBJ2-1	TGTGCCAGCAGCCGACCCGCTCCGGGGAGCTCCTACAATGAGCAGTTCTTC	CASSRPAPGSSYNEQFF
many	TRBD2	TRBV24-1	TRBJ2-2	TGTGCCACCAGTGACACCGGACTAGCGGGAGTTACCGGGGAGCTGTTTTTT	CATSDTGLAGVTGELFF
-	TRBD2	TRBV7-2	TRBJ2-3	TGTGCCAGCAGCTTTTTTAGCGGGAGCCCAGATACGCAGTATTTT	CASSFFSGSPDTQYF
few	-	TRBV20-1	TRBJ2-3	TGCAGTGCTTCTCCTCCCCCCCCAGATACGCAGTATTTT	CSASPPPPDTQYF
many	TRBD1	TRBV12-3/TRBV12-4	TRBJ1-6	TGTGCCAGCAGTCGTCGGGACAGGGGGCCCCTAGCGTCCCTCCACTTT	CASSRRDRGPLASLHF
many	-	TRBV29-1	TRBJ2-1	TGCAGCGCCGTCACCCCGGGGCCCAATGAGCAGTTCTTC	CSAVTPGPNEQFF
few	-	TRBV20-1	TRBJ2-6	TGCAGTGCTAGCGGGGTTAGCCCTGGGGCCAACGTCCTGACTTTC	CSASGVSPGANVLTF
-	-	TRBV19	TRBJ1-5	TGTGCCAGTGAGGGTTGGGACACCAATCAGCCCCAGCATTTT	CASEGWDTNQPQHF
-	-	TRBV7-9	TRBJ2-1	TGTGCCAGCAGCTCCCCTGAGGATGGAGGCAATGAGCAGTTCTTC	CASSSPEDGGNEQFF
-	-	TRBV30	TRBJ1-1	TGTGCCTGGAGTGTCAGCAATGAAGCTTTCTTT	CAWSVSNEAFF
-	-	TRBV2	TRBJ1-2	TGTGCCAGCAGTGGAGCGGGGCCAACCCCTTATGGCTACACCTTC	CASSGAGPTPYGYTF
few	-	TRBV28	TRBJ2-6	TGTGCCAGCAGTCCTACCCTGGGTGGGGCCAACGTCCTGACTTTC	CASSPTLGGANVLTF
few	-	TRBV15	TRBJ2-7	TGTGCCACCAGCAGAGCGAAGGACGAGCAGTACTTC	CATSRAKDEQYF
-	TRBD2	TRBV20-1	TRBJ2-3	TGCAGTGCTAGACGCGGGGGGGCCGGCACAGATACGCAGTATTTT	CSARRGGAGTDTQYF
many	-	TRBV12-3/TRBV12-4	TRBJ2-1	TGTGCCAGCAGTTTAGGCATGTGGGATGAGCAGTTCTTC	CASSLGMWDEQFF
few	-	TRBV27	TRBJ1-5	TGTGCCAGCAGTTTACAGGGATTGAGTTTTGGCAATCAGCCCCAGCATTTT	CASSLQGLSFGNQPQHF
-	-	TRBV28	TRBJ1-5	TGTGCCAGCAGTGAGCTGGCAGGGGTCGGCAATCAGCCCCAGCATTTT	CASSELAGVGNQPQHF
many	-	TRBV6-6	TRBJ2-7	TGTGCCAGCGAGCATAGCGAATCCTACGAGCAGTACTTC	CASEHSESYEQYF
few	-	TRBV3-1	TRBJ2-3	TGTGCCAGCAGCCAAGTACGGCGGCCAGATACGCAGTATTTT	CASSQVRRPDTQYF
few	-	TRBV28	TRBJ2-3	TGTGCCAGCAGTTTATTCGCTAGCGTAAACACAGATACGCAGTATTTT	CASSLFASVNTDTQYF
-	-	TRBV11-2	TRBJ2-7	TGTGCCAGCAGCTTAGGCCAGGTCGGGGATGGCTACGAGCAGTACTTC	CASSLGQVGDGYEQYF